What follows describes a single T cell receptor (beta chain). The specificity of this receptor is unknown. The sample holds no much larger clone one base away, and base qualities are not on file. This sample stems from a study of blood T cell repertoires in COVID-19 (dated by TCRdb to the early 2020s). Broadly, across the study: The collaborator samples originated in the United States, Italy and Spain and spanned the acute and convalescent phases of COVID-19. The prospective study material was composed of cDNA or gDNA derived from T cells, B-cell-depleted T cells, or PBMCs. The samples were drawn from two sources: the first 160 participants of the ongoing ImmuneRACE study, and 1,254 subjects contributed by 6 global collaborators. Where available, HLA class I and class II types were obtained from metadata supplied by the sample provider rather than from assay-based typing. The dataset comprised deeply sampled blood TCRbeta repertoires from subjects exposed to, actively infected with, or recovered from COVID-19. The repertoires were released in a freely available public database meant as a resource for research on the immune response to SARS-CoV-2. The sample metadata nearly always contained a de-identified subject ID, COVID-19 status, age in years and sex.

Trimmed from V: 4 bases; trimmed from J: 8 bases; junction bases lacking a gene match: 5. The CDR3 numbers 13 residues from cysteine through phenylalanine. Here the CDR3 DNA is all that survives: 39 bases in frame from base 1. Taken from the germline V gene, the CDR1 and CDR2 loops are MGHRA and YSYEKL. Whole blood was collected in K2EDTA tubes by collaborating institutions according to the institutions' own protocols. For TCRbeta analysis, collaborator samples were shipped as frozen whole blood, as isolated PBMCs, or as DNA extracted from either sample type. General findings and caveats noted by the study authors: Clinical and demographic metadata were provided uncurated, with the amount varying by source and participant.

TCRbeta CDR3 regions were amplified from genomic DNA using the immunoSEQ Assay, a bias-controlled multiplex PCR. Turning to the authors' computational methods: The number of nucleated cells in each sample was estimated from the amplification of reference gene primers within the assay. Sequence reads were collapsed and filtered to measure the absolute abundance of every unique TCRbeta CDR3 rearrangement. For each sample, productive Simpson clonality was calculated as the square root of Simpson's diversity index over productive rearrangements. Here the immuneACCESS table is served through TCRdb, limited to in-frame sequences with V and J called. Missing clones are a known gap in these copies; in checked studies unresolved V genes cover under half, and the rest lacks a known reason. The V and J calls and clone size were taken over from that table, and D and trimming were inferred from the DNA. The sample has around 230,000 clones on record, around 80% of them singletons. The ten largest make up roughly 27% of the sample.

The receptor was derived from a man aged 40-49 years with acute or convalescent COVID-19. The sequencing sample was made of peripheral blood. The rearrangement combines TRBV4-1 with TRBJ1-2; 9 middle bases align to TRBD1. CDR3 sequence: CASSPPTGGGYTF. DNA sequence: TGCGCCAGCAGCCCACCGACAGGGGGAGGCTACACCTTC.